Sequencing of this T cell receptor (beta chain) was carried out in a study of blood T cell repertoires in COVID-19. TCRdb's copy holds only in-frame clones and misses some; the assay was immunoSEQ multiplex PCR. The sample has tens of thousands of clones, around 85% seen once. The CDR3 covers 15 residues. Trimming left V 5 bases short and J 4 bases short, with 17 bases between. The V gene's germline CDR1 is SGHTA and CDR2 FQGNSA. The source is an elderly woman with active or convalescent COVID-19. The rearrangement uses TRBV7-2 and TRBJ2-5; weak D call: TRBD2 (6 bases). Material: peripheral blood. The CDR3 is CASSPQWGVGETQYF. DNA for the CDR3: TGTGCCAGCAGCCCGCAATGGGGGGTCGGAGAGACCCAGTACTTC.